This is a list of T cell receptor beta chains from one sample in a study of blood T cell repertoires in COVID-19. The protocol was immunoSEQ multiplex PCR, while the TCRdb copy is restricted to in-frame clones and leaves out a portion. The sample shows about 160,000 clones, approximately 88% of them seen only once. Sequences were obtained from peripheral blood. The receptors were gathered from a young man with active or convalescent COVID-19. Each CDR3 is given without its conserved first and last residue. Each record gives: J gene, V gene, CDR3 protein.

J gene: TRBJ1-5; V gene: TRBV27; CDR3 protein: ASSLLGGGQPQH
J gene: TRBJ1-2; V gene: TRBV20-1; CDR3 protein: SARTGDGYT
J gene: TRBJ2-7; V gene: TRBV3-1/TRBV3-2; CDR3 protein: ASSLSSGPTYEQY
J gene: TRBJ1-5; V gene: TRBV6-5; CDR3 protein: ASSRVYSNQPQH
J gene: TRBJ1-4; V gene: TRBV12-3/TRBV12-4; CDR3 protein: ASSFTTNEKLF
J gene: TRBJ1-1; V gene: TRBV2; CDR3 protein: ASTSLRGNTEAF
J gene: TRBJ2-7; V gene: TRBV6-1; CDR3 protein: ASSPGTSRMGQY
J gene: TRBJ2-7; V gene: TRBV3-1/TRBV3-2; CDR3 protein: ASSLLTREQY
J gene: TRBJ1-1; V gene: TRBV2; CDR3 protein: ASRTTGVVTEAF
J gene: TRBJ2-2; V gene: TRBV6-5; CDR3 protein: ASQAGSSTGELF
J gene: TRBJ1-2; V gene: TRBV28; CDR3 protein: ASSTMDRTYGYT
J gene: TRBJ2-2; V gene: TRBV7-2; CDR3 protein: ASSPYGGNRPGELF
J gene: TRBJ2-1; V gene: TRBV7-2; CDR3 protein: ASSLASLASSGSMNNEQF
J gene: TRBJ2-7; V gene: TRBV20-1; CDR3 protein: SAKTAYEQY
J gene: TRBJ1-1; V gene: TRBV7-9; CDR3 protein: ASSFSGLTEAF
J gene: TRBJ2-2; V gene: TRBV3-1/TRBV3-2; CDR3 protein: ASSQDQRDTGELF
J gene: TRBJ1-2; V gene: TRBV10-2; CDR3 protein: ASSPTGQGKGYT
J gene: TRBJ2-5; V gene: TRBV2; CDR3 protein: ASTLWKQGLGVETQY
J gene: TRBJ2-1; V gene: TRBV9; CDR3 protein: ASSRSGVGGNEQF
J gene: TRBJ2-7; V gene: TRBV11-2; CDR3 protein: ASSPTSGGLYEQY
J gene: TRBJ1-3; V gene: TRBV29-1; CDR3 protein: SAQQGALSGNTIY
J gene: TRBJ2-7; V gene: TRBV2; CDR3 protein: ASKTGGYEQY
J gene: TRBJ2-1; V gene: TRBV28; CDR3 protein: ASSSTGTRGGDEQF
J gene: TRBJ1-4; V gene: TRBV19; CDR3 protein: ASSDQLRDRSATNEKLF
J gene: TRBJ2-3; V gene: TRBV3-1/TRBV3-2; CDR3 protein: ASSTQGTQY
J gene: TRBJ2-3; V gene: TRBV19; CDR3 protein: ASSRTGSTDTQY
J gene: TRBJ2-7; V gene: TRBV7-2; CDR3 protein: ASSLANGGGYEQY
J gene: TRBJ1-2; V gene: TRBV7-9; CDR3 protein: ASSYGQATYGYT
J gene: TRBJ1-4; V gene: TRBV12-3/TRBV12-4; CDR3 protein: ASSFETNEKLF
J gene: TRBJ2-1; V gene: TRBV4-1; CDR3 protein: ASSSLYNEQF
J gene: TRBJ1-1; V gene: TRBV15; CDR3 protein: ATSPQVNTEAF
J gene: TRBJ1-6; V gene: TRBV28; CDR3 protein: ASSFTGTGSPLH
J gene: TRBJ1-2; V gene: TRBV15; CDR3 protein: ATSRASRGGYT
J gene: TRBJ2-1; V gene: TRBV18; CDR3 protein: ASSLTSGRVGDEQF
J gene: TRBJ2-5; V gene: TRBV4-2; CDR3 protein: ASSHPGRPGTGLGETQY
J gene: TRBJ1-2; V gene: TRBV18; CDR3 protein: ASSPRLGQGGYGYT
J gene: TRBJ2-1; V gene: TRBV11-2; CDR3 protein: ASSYSGEQF
J gene: TRBJ2-1; V gene: TRBV11-1; CDR3 protein: ASSLVAGGKF
J gene: TRBJ2-1; V gene: TRBV7-6; CDR3 protein: ASSLAGGALDEQF
J gene: TRBJ2-7; V gene: TRBV10-1; CDR3 protein: ASSGQLSYEQY
J gene: TRBJ2-1; V gene: TRBV5-1; CDR3 protein: ASSVAGQSSYNEQF
J gene: TRBJ2-7; V gene: TRBV9; CDR3 protein: ASSVGPTVEQY
J gene: TRBJ2-5; V gene: TRBV5-4; CDR3 protein: ASSSVAGPQETQY
J gene: TRBJ1-5; V gene: TRBV4-2; CDR3 protein: ASSQDPGTGNQPQH
J gene: TRBJ2-2; V gene: TRBV11-2; CDR3 protein: ASSLDVRTGELF
J gene: TRBJ2-5; V gene: TRBV24-1; CDR3 protein: ATSDPGLATGETQY
J gene: TRBJ2-1; V gene: TRBV19; CDR3 protein: ASSIPDRPDNEQF
J gene: TRBJ2-7; V gene: TRBV6-5; CDR3 protein: ASSPRQGPYEQY
J gene: TRBJ1-1; V gene: TRBV18; CDR3 protein: ASSRQVSQNTEAF
J gene: TRBJ2-3; V gene: TRBV5-1; CDR3 protein: ASSHWAPGPDTQY
J gene: TRBJ1-2; V gene: TRBV5-1; CDR3 protein: ASSDRDRVGYGYT
J gene: TRBJ1-2; V gene: TRBV6-4; CDR3 protein: ASSQGAGGYT
J gene: TRBJ2-3; V gene: TRBV5-4; CDR3 protein: ASSLGTGRPRTDTQY
J gene: TRBJ1-3; V gene: TRBV5-1; CDR3 protein: ASSLSRDSGNTIY
J gene: TRBJ2-3; V gene: TRBV5-1; CDR3 protein: ASSSGQGGTDTQY
J gene: TRBJ1-2; V gene: TRBV19; CDR3 protein: ASSDPGQGNYGYT